The rows below give T cell receptor beta chains drawn from one sample of a study of control samples from healthy donors and cancer patients. Here immunoSEQ multiplex PCR was the method, and the copy in TCRdb shows in-frame clones only, minus some. The sample has roughly 74,000 clones, approximately 94% seen once. The sample comprised blood. Receptors originate from a woman in her late teens or twenties in good health. Each CDR3 is given without its conserved first and last residue. Fields, in order: J gene, V gene, CDR3 protein.

TRBJ2-7	TRBV19	ASSIDRISEQY
TRBJ2-2	TRBV11-3	ASSPATGELF
TRBJ1-5	TRBV28	ASSLLVGNQPQH
TRBJ1-2	TRBV6-1	ASSEIEGRGYGYT
TRBJ2-1	TRBV19	ATAMTGGNEQF
TRBJ2-7	TRBV27	ASRGGGIGTYEQY
TRBJ2-7	TRBV7-9	ASSYGTGYEQY
TRBJ2-4	TRBV19	ASSIQSQGQAKNIQY
TRBJ2-3	TRBV19	ASSMGQGKTDTQY
TRBJ1-1	TRBV5-4	ASSLKGGNTEAF